This T cell receptor (beta chain) was found in a study of tumor and adjacent non-tumor tissue in lung cancer. Trimming pared 5 bases from V and 14 bases from J, leaving 33 bases between. Germline CDR1 and CDR2: DFQATT and SNEGSKA (reference sequence). CDR3 length: 16 amino acids. A modified ARM-PCR protocol with three rounds of nested PCR amplified TCRbeta. TCRdb reprocessed the multiplex PCR reads via MiXCR and lists one record per CDR3 protein. This table has 65,000 to 95,000 distinct CDR3 sequences, roughly 80% appearing once. This sample's RNA came from whole unsorted tissue. The origin of this receptor is a woman in her forties or fifties with non-small cell lung cancer. The sample taken for sequencing was lung tumor tissue. The chain carries TRBV20-1 and TRBJ2-5; maybe TRBD1 (6 bases). CDR3 bases: TGCAGTGCTTCGAAACGCCGACAGGATCTACAAGAGATCCAATACTTC. This codes for CSASKRRQDLQEIQYF.